The sequence of this T cell receptor (beta chain) was determined in a study of T cell changes during pregnancy in multiple sclerosis. The assay was immunoSEQ multiplex PCR, and TCRdb's table has in-frame clones only and misses some. The sample contains 15,000 to 20,000 clones, 88% of which appear only once. This clonotype was obtained from a female donor in good health, enrolled as a control in a pregnancy study. This specimen consisted of CD8+ T cells from peripheral blood mononuclear cells, obtained after pregnancy.

The CDR3 sequence is CASRPPQNTYGYTF. Written as DNA, the CDR3 is TGTGCCAGCAGGCCTCCTCAGAACACCTATGGCTACACCTTC. V gene TRBV4-2 combines with J gene TRBJ1-2, with unresolved D. The CDR3 runs 14 residues. The V and J ends lost 6 bases and 4 bases respectively, with 15 bases between them. Germline CDR1 LGHNA, CDR2 YNFKEQ.